One and the same sample provided the 17 T cell receptor beta chains below, sequenced in a study of blood T cell repertoires in COVID-19. The data were produced by immunoSEQ multiplex PCR, yet TCRdb's version contains in-frame clones alone and is incomplete. The table records 250,000 to 350,000 clones, roughly nine tenths of them present only once. What was sequenced was PBMCs or T cells enriched from blood (not recorded which). Receptor source: a woman aged 18-30 years who had recovered from COVID-19.

The chain joins TRBV6-5 to TRBJ1-1; D is perhaps TRBD1 (5 bases). The V gene's germline CDR1 is MNHEY and CDR2 SVGAGI. The CDR3 is 13 amino acids. Trimming took 7 bases from V and 4 from J, leaving 13 bases between them. The CDR3 bases are TGTGCCAGCACTCTAAGCGGGGGCACTGAAGCTTTCTTT. As protein: CASTLSGGTEAFF.

The chain has TRBV2 and TRBJ2-1; 7 bases align to TRBD2. Germline CDR1 reads SNHLY; CDR2 reads FYNNEI. The CDR3 has 15 residues. Trimming cost V 6 bases and J 9 bases; bases outside gene matches: 14. The CDR3 region is CASSARPETSSEQFF. The CDR3 DNA reads as TGTGCCAGCAGCGCACGCCCGGAGACTAGCTCTGAGCAGTTCTTC.

This chain links TRBV5-1 with TRBJ1-4, with TRBD1 matching over 12 bases. The CDR3 loop spans 15 amino acids. V dropped 2 bases and J dropped 8; count of bases not matched to a gene: 4. Germline CDR1 reads SGHRS; CDR2 reads YFSETQ. The chain's CDR3 is CASSFLGQGAEKLFF. The CDR3 DNA reads as TGCGCCAGCAGCTTCCTGGGACAGGGGGCGGAAAAACTGTTTTTT.

A single count supports this clone. Other DNA variants within this sample encode the same CDR3. V and J are TRBV3-1 (or the pseudogene TRBV3-2) and TRBJ2-1; 7 positions match TRBD2. This CDR3 spans 15 amino acids. Germline assignment: CDR1 LGHDT and CDR2 YNNKEL (reference sequence). The V and J ends lost 4 bases and 0 bases, in that order; junction bases with no gene match: 3. The CDR3 coding sequence is TGTGCCAGCAGCCCGCGGGGGAGCTCCTACAATGAGCAGTTCTTC. This encodes CASSPRGSSYNEQFF.

The chain carries TRBV4-1 and TRBJ1-6, with D perhaps matching TRBD1 (5 bases). Germline assignment: CDR1 MGHRA and CDR2 YSYEKL. The ends were cut back, 2 bases at V and 0 bases at J, with 14 bases in the middle. The CDR3 has 18 residues. The CDR3 nucleotides read TGCGCCAGCAGCCAATCCGGGACTCCGAGCTCCTATAATTCACCCCTCCACTTT. Translating gives CASSQSGTPSSYNSPLHF.

This chain connects TRBV6-1 to TRBJ1-2, with 8 bases matching TRBD1. CDR1 and CDR2 from the germline V gene are MNHNS and SASEGT. Losses at the gene ends were 3 bases for V and 8 bases for J; bases not matched to a gene: 5. The CDR3 sequence is 13 residues long. CDR3: CASSDGQGVGYTF. The CDR3 DNA reads TGTGCCAGCAGTGATGGACAGGGCGTGGGCTACACCTTC.

The V call is TRBV9, the J call TRBJ1-2; weak D call: TRBD1 (5 bases). This CDR3 region has 16 residues. The germline gives CDR1 SGDLS, CDR2 YYNGEE. Between the trimmed V and J ends, which lost 3 bases and 4 bases, there was a span of 19 bases. The DNA of the CDR3 is TGTGCCAGCAGCGACGGGACTTTAAGTCGTGGCTATGGCTACACCTTC. It specifies CASSDGTLSRGYGYTF.

The chain links TRBV29-1 to TRBJ2-2, with 8 bases identical to TRBD1. CDR3 size: 16 residues. After removal of 4 bases from V and 0 bases from J, the junction contained 7 bases not matched to a gene. The V gene's germline CDR1 is SQVTM and CDR2 ANQGSEA. The CDR3 loop is CSVVEAGGANTGELFF. Written as DNA, the CDR3 is TGCAGCGTTGTTGAGGCAGGGGGCGCGAACACCGGGGAGCTGTTTTTT.

V and J are TRBV7-8 and TRBJ1-4, with TRBD1 matching 7 bases. The CDR3 covers 14 residues. Trimming took 5 bases from V and 7 from J; bases not matched to a gene: 7. Germline V gene sequence: CDR1 SGHVS, CDR2 FQNEAQ. CDR3 loop: CASSPGGTVEKLFF. CDR3 bases: TGTGCCAGCAGCCCTGGGGGGACAGTTGAAAAACTGTTTTTT.

This clone has just one count. This chain connects TRBV27 to TRBJ2-1; a possible D gene is TRBD1 (6 bases). V lost 2 bases and J 6 bases, leaving 14 bases between the germline ends. CDR1 is MNHEY and CDR2 is SMNVEV in the germline V gene (reference sequence). This CDR3 has 15 residues. The CDR3: CASSLLGGRTNEQFF. The CDR3 nucleotides read TGTGCCAGCAGTTTACTAGGGGGTAGAACCAATGAGCAGTTCTTC.

V usage is TRBV7-2 and J usage is TRBJ2-7, with D unresolved. Germline CDR1 reads SGHTA; CDR2 reads FQGNSA. The V end was cut by 1 base, the J end by 7 bases, with 5 bases between. The CDR3 contains 11 residues. CDR3 residues: CASSLGLEQYF. DNA of the CDR3: TGTGCCAGCAGCTTAGGTCTGGAGCAGTACTTC.

The chain joins TRBV7-3 to TRBJ2-7; D might be TRBD1 (5 bases). Germline assignment: CDR1 SGHTA and CDR2 FQGTGA. This CDR3 has 13 residues. Trimming took 2 bases from V and 6 from J, leaving 11 bases between them. The CDR3 loop is CASSLWTSAEQYF. CDR3 coding DNA: TGTGCCAGCAGCTTATGGACATCCGCCGAGCAGTACTTC.

This clone was detected only a few times. This chain joins TRBV12-3 or TRBV12-4 and TRBJ1-1; no firm D call. Trimming took off 6 bases at V and 4 bases at J, with 12 bases between the two ends. This CDR3 is built from 13 residues. CDR3 sequence: CASRAQVGTEAFF. In DNA form, the CDR3 reads TGTGCCAGCAGAGCTCAAGTCGGCACTGAAGCTTTCTTT.

The V gene is TRBV19, the J gene TRBJ1-5; D perhaps matches TRBD1 (5 bases). The V gene lost 2 bases and the J gene lost 6 bases, with 17 bases spanning the gap. The CDR3 is made up of 16 amino acids. The germline V gene has CDR1 LNHDA and CDR2 SQIVND (reference sequence). CDR3 DNA: TGTGCCAGTAGTATAAGCGGGGGGAACGGGGTTCAGCCCCAGCATTTT. Amino acid sequence: CASSISGGNGVQPQHF.

This chain links TRBV6-5 with TRBJ1-1, with 8 bases fitting TRBD1. This CDR3 is 15 amino acids long. J lost 5 bases, V lost 5 bases, and 10 bases had no gene match. Germline assignment: CDR1 MNHEY and CDR2 SVGAGI. CDR3 residues: CASSQPWTGITEAFF. In DNA form, the CDR3 reads TGTGCCAGCAGTCAACCTTGGACAGGGATTACTGAAGCTTTCTTT.

The chain employs TRBV25-1 and TRBJ2-3; 12 nucleotides agree with TRBD2. The CDR3 contains 16 residues. V lost 3 bases, J lost 1 base, and 2 bases stayed unmatched. CDR1 is MGHDK and CDR2 is SYGVNS in the germline V gene. The CDR3 protein is CASSDRLAGGTDTQYF. For the CDR3, the DNA is TGTGCCAGCAGTGACCGACTAGCGGGAGGCACAGATACGCAGTATTTT.

As regards this clone: Its ends do not fully match the called genes, so a read error is possible. The chain recombines TRBV12-3 or TRBV12-4 with TRBJ2-7; D not certain. The CDR3 is 13 amino acids. The CDR3 sequence is CASSFIASYAQYF. In DNA form, the CDR3 reads TGTGCCAGCAGTTTTATTGCGAGTTACGCGCAGTACTTC.